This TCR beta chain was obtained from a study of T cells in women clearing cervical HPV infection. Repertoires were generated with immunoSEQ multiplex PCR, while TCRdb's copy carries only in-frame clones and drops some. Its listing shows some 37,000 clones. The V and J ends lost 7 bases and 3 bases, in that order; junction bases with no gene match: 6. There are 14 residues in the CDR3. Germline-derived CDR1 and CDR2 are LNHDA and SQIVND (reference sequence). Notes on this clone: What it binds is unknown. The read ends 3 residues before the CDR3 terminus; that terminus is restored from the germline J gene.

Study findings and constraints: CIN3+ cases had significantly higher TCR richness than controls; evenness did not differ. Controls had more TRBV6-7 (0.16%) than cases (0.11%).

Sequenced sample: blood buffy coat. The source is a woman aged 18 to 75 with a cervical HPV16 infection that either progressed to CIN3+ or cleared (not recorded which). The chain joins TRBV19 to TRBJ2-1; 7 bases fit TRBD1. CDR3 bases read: TGTGCCAGTAACCCGACAGGGAGCTACAATGAG. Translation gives CASNPTGSYNE. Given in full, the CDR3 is CASNPTGSYNEQFF.